This entry features one TCR beta chain sequence. V shed 2 bases and J 5 bases; nucleotides not matched to a gene: 3. The CDR3 loop spans 15 amino acids. Per germline, CDR1 SNHLY and CDR2 FYNNEI. These data belong to a study of cytomegalovirus exposure and HLA in healthy donors. The assay was immunoSEQ multiplex PCR, and TCRdb's table has in-frame clones only and misses some. The data show 190,000 or so clones, about 80% seen once. This clonotype was sampled from a woman aged 18-29 years in good health and CMV-seropositive. The specimen sequenced was PBMCs. The chain combines TRBV2 with TRBJ2-2; 9 bases match TRBD2. The chain's CDR3 is CASSERLAATGELFF. The CDR3 bases are TGTGCCAGCAGTGAACGACTAGCGGCTACCGGGGAGCTGTTTTTT. Drawing the rest from reference TRBV2 and TRBJ2-2, the complete variable domain is EPEVTQTPSHQVTQMGQEVILRCVPISNHLYFYWYRQILGQKVEFLVSFYNNEISEKSEIFDDQFSVERPDGSNFTLKIRSTKLEDSAMYFCASSERLAATGELFFGEGSRLTVL.